This entry lists 31 T cell receptor beta chains sequenced from one sample in a study of shared clonotypes between healthy human individuals. Repertoires were generated with immunoSEQ multiplex PCR, while TCRdb's copy carries only in-frame clones and drops some. The sample comprises 900,000 to 1,200,000 clones, approximately 80% of which are singletons, and roughly 0.55% rests with the top ten. Sequenced input: memory CD4+ T cells from PBMCs. Subset in this sample: CD45RA-negative fraction. These receptors originate from a man younger than 35 in good health. Some clones in this sample may be carry-over from other donors' samples.

This sequence joins TRBV5-4 and TRBJ2-1, with 7 bases lining up with TRBD2. With 4 bases clipped from V and 5 bases from J, the junction kept 9 bases outside the gene matches. The germline V gene encodes CDR1 SGHNT and CDR2 YYREEE (reference sequence). CDR3 size: 15 residues. CDR3 region: CASSPQERGHNEQFF. CDR3 bases: TGTGCCAGCAGCCCACAGGAGCGGGGACACAATGAGCAGTTCTTC.

The chain links TRBV9 to TRBJ2-7, with 10 bases fitting TRBD2. The CDR3 consists of 16 residues. CDR1 is SGDLS and CDR2 is YYNGEE in the germline V gene. V was clipped by 2 bases and J by 5 bases; unmatched bases: 10. CDR3 nucleotide sequence: TGTGCCAGCAGCGTTTTGGGGCTAGCGGGAGTTAACGAGCAGTACTTC. It codes for CASSVLGLAGVNEQYF.

On this clone: The sample carries other DNA sequences with the same CDR3. The chain recombines TRBV5-1 with TRBJ2-7; D remains ambiguous. The germline V gene encodes CDR1 SGHRS and CDR2 YFSETQ. Trimming took off 4 bases at V and 0 bases at J, with 14 bases between the two ends. The CDR3 sequence is 15 residues long. DNA for the CDR3: TGCGCCAGCAGCCCCGACCCCAGTCCCTCCTACGAGCAGTACTTC. This gives the protein CASSPDPSPSYEQYF. The whole variable domain, remainder taken from reference TRBV5-1 and TRBJ2-7, is KAGVTQTPRYLIKTRGQQVTLSCSPISGHRSVSWYQQTPGQGLQFLFEYFSETQRNKGNFPGRFSGRQFSNSRSEMNVSTLELGDSALYLCASSPDPSPSYEQYFGPGTRLTVT.

Turning to this clone: Other DNA sequences of this sample code for an identical CDR3. The V call is TRBV5-1, the J call TRBJ1-5; TRBD1 aligns across 7 bases. Looked up from germline, CDR1 is SGHRS and CDR2 is YFSETQ. This CDR3 has 14 amino acids. The J segment lost 3 bases and the V segment lost 4 bases, leaving 4 bases of the junction unmatched. CDR3 DNA sequence: TGCGCCAGCAGCCTGGGGACAGTCAATCAGCCCCAGCATTTT. Its translation: CASSLGTVNQPQHF.

This chain links TRBV2 with TRBJ2-5, with TRBD2 as a possible D gene (6 bases). Trimming left V 8 bases short and J 5 bases short, with 9 bases between. Germline values: CDR1 SNHLY, CDR2 FYNNEI. CDR3 length: 11 amino acids. For the CDR3, the DNA is TGTGCCAGCCGGACTACCGAGACCCAGTACTTC. It codes for CASRTTETQYF.

The J gene is TRBJ2-7, the V gene TRBV27, with 13 nucleotides matching TRBD2. The germline V gene encodes CDR1 MNHEY and CDR2 SMNVEV (reference sequence). V shed 2 bases, J shed 3 bases, and the junction held 7 bases outside the gene matches. This CDR3 region has 17 residues. The CDR3 loop is CASSLLAGTSGIYEQYF. Here the CDR3 DNA reads TGTGCCAGCAGTTTACTGGCAGGGACTAGCGGGATCTACGAGCAGTACTTC.

The rearrangement joins TRBV15 to TRBJ2-5, with D perhaps TRBD2 (7 bases). The CDR3 spans 16 residues. V was trimmed by 0 bases and J by 3 bases, leaving 14 bases between them. Germline loops: CDR1 LNHNV, CDR2 YYDKDF (reference sequence). CDR3 coding DNA: TGTGCCACCAGCAGAGATCTCGGGGGGCGCGAAGAGACCCAGTACTTC. Amino acid sequence: CATSRDLGGREETQYF.

The V and J genes are TRBV27 and TRBJ2-7; 11 nucleotides align to TRBD2. The germline V gene has CDR1 MNHEY and CDR2 SMNVEV (reference sequence). Unmatched junction bases numbered 12, after V lost 2 bases and J lost 0 bases. The CDR3 has 19 residues. CDR3 coding DNA: TGTGCCAGCAGTTTACGATTCGGTAGCGGGAGGGGGATCTCCTACGAGCAGTACTTC. It translates to CASSLRFGSGRGISYEQYF.

The rearrangement joins TRBV10-3 to TRBJ2-1, with TRBD2 identical over 8 bases. Germline V gives CDR1 ENHRY, CDR2 SYGVKD. V lost 4 bases to trimming and J lost 9 bases; unmatched junction nucleotides: 5. The CDR3 has 13 residues. CDR3 in DNA: TGTGCCATCAGTGGACCAAGCGGGGGTGAGCAGTTCTTC. Its translation: CAISGPSGGEQFF.

V usage is TRBV4-2 and J usage is TRBJ2-7; 7 bases map to TRBD2. Germline V gene lookup returns CDR1 LGHNA and CDR2 YNFKEQ. Unmatched junction bases numbered 6, after V lost 2 bases and J lost 5 bases. The CDR3 loop spans 14 amino acids. Written as DNA, the CDR3 is TGTGCCAGCAGCCAACGGACTAGTCTGGACGAGCAGTACTTC. It translates to CASSQRTSLDEQYF.

The chain has TRBV28 and TRBJ2-7; TRBD2 matches at 8 bases. Germline CDR1 reads MDHEN; CDR2 reads SYDVKM. The V and J ends lost 2 bases and 4 bases, in that order; junction bases with no gene match: 7. CDR3 length equals 15 residues. CDR3 sequence: CASSLGGLAFYEQYF. CDR3 in DNA: TGTGCCAGCAGTTTAGGAGGACTAGCCTTTTACGAGCAGTACTTC.

This chain uses TRBV10-1 with TRBJ1-3; 7 bases are shared with TRBD1. Trimming at V came to 5 bases and at J to 6 bases, leaving 7 bases not matched to a gene. Germline V lookup: CDR1 WNHNN, CDR2 SYGVQD (reference sequence). The CDR3 consists of 14 residues. CDR3 region: CASSYLDRVNTIYF. In nucleotides, the CDR3 is TGCGCCAGCAGTTACCTAGACAGGGTAAACACCATATATTTT.

The rearrangement links TRBV14 to TRBJ2-7; D unresolved. With 3 bases removed from V and 7 bases from J, the gap between germline ends came to 7 bases. The CDR3 covers 11 residues. Germline CDR1 reads SGHDN; CDR2 reads FVKESK. DNA of the CDR3: TGTGCCAGCAGCCACGCCCGGGAGCAGTACTTC. Translating gives CASSHAREQYF.

The rearrangement uses TRBV9 and TRBJ2-2; 11 bases are shared with TRBD1. CDR3 length: 15 residues. The ends lost 3 bases at V and 3 bases at J; junction bases unmatched: 1. Germline CDR1 reads SGDLS; CDR2 reads YYNGEE. The CDR3: CASSEGQGDTGELFF. The CDR3 DNA follows: TGTGCCAGCAGCGAGGGACAGGGGGACACCGGGGAGCTGTTTTTT.

CDR3 sequence reads: CASSGTGGYQPQHF. The CDR3 region has the DNA TGTGCCAGTTCCGGGACAGGGGGCTATCAGCCCCAGCATTTT. The chain has TRBV25-1 and TRBJ1-5; 12 bases are shared with TRBD1. Germline CDR1 MGHDK, CDR2 SYGVNS. CDR3 length: 14 residues. J was trimmed by 5 bases and V by 9 bases; bases with no gene match: 5.

The rearrangement links TRBV28 to TRBJ1-1; unclear D gene. This CDR3 region has 13 residues. Germline V CDR1 and CDR2: MDHEN, SYDVKM. Trimming left V 2 bases short and J 7 bases short, with 11 bases between. CDR3 DNA: TGTGCCAGCAGTTTAAGTAGCAGGTTTGAAGCTTTCTTT. This gives the protein CASSLSSRFEAFF.

The chain recombines TRBV18 with TRBJ1-4, with D perhaps matching TRBD1 (6 bases). V was trimmed by 6 bases and J by 2 bases, leaving 13 bases between them. The CDR3 spans 15 residues. Germline CDR1 KGHSH, CDR2 LQKENI. As DNA, the CDR3 is TGTGCCAGCTCCGAGTATGGGGGCACTAATGAAAAACTGTTTTTT. Encoded protein: CASSEYGGTNEKLFF.

The CDR3 protein is CASSEASDEETQYF. The CDR3 coding sequence is TGTGCCAGCAGCGAGGCTAGCGATGAAGAGACCCAGTACTTC. V usage is TRBV9 and J usage is TRBJ2-5; a weak D match, TRBD2 (6 bases). V lost 3 bases and J 3 bases, leaving 12 bases between the germline ends. Per the germline V gene, CDR1 is SGDLS and CDR2 is YYNGEE. The CDR3 loop spans 14 amino acids.

This sequence joins TRBV30 and TRBJ2-1; 11 bases are a match to TRBD2. This CDR3 is built from 17 residues. Trimming took 6 bases from V and 1 from J; bases not matched to a gene: 11. The germline CDR1 and CDR2 sequences are GTSNPN and SVGIG (reference sequence). CDR3 sequence: CACEPGLAENSYNEQFF. The CDR3 nucleotides are TGTGCCTGCGAACCGGGACTAGCGGAAAATTCCTACAATGAGCAGTTCTTC.

The rearrangement links TRBV2 to TRBJ2-2, with unresolved D. The V and J ends lost 10 bases and 5 bases respectively, with 14 bases between them. The length of the CDR3 is 13 residues. Germline CDR1 is SNHLY and CDR2 is FYNNEI. The CDR3 DNA sequence: TGTGCCAACGCCCTTGGGAATACCGGGGAGCTGTTTTTT. Protein product: CANALGNTGELFF.

The rearrangement uses TRBV28 and TRBJ1-2; no firm D call. Deletions cut 7 bases from V and 8 bases from J, with 17 bases between. This CDR3 region has 13 residues. Germline CDR1 MDHEN, CDR2 SYDVKM. The CDR3, as DNA: TGTGCCAGCACTCCGCCGGGGAGAGGCGGCTACACCTTC. Translated, it gives CASTPPGRGGYTF.

The V gene is TRBV18, the J gene TRBJ2-2; a weak D match, TRBD1 (7 bases). From germline, CDR1 is KGHSH and CDR2 LQKENI. V lost 0 bases, J lost 3 bases, and 11 bases lay in between. The CDR3 runs 16 residues. The CDR3 DNA reads TGTGCCAGCTCACCACCGGCCAGGGGGGACACCGGGGAGCTGTTTTTT. It translates to CASSPPARGDTGELFF.

V and J are TRBV15 and TRBJ2-3; D may match TRBD1 or TRBD2 (5 bases each). This CDR3 region has 14 residues. Trimming pared 4 bases from V and 6 bases from J, leaving 14 bases between. Germline CDR1 is LNHNV and CDR2 is YYDKDF (reference sequence). This CDR3 is CATSIGGDSDTQYF. The DNA of the CDR3 is TGTGCCACCAGCATTGGGGGAGATTCGGATACGCAGTATTTT.

A remark on this clone: With a much larger clone just one base away, this may be a read error. V and J are TRBV29-1 and TRBJ2-3; D gene unclear. Between the trimmed V and J ends, which lost 2 bases and 7 bases, there was a span of 10 bases. The germline V gene encodes CDR1 SQVTM and CDR2 ANQGSEA. The CDR3 spans 12 residues. The CDR3 bases are TGCAGCGTTGAACCAGCCGGGTATACGCAGTATTTT. Translating gives CSVEPAGYTQYF.

V and J are TRBV7-9 and TRBJ2-1; tentatively, D is TRBD1 or TRBD2 (7 bases each). Trimming shortened V by 10 bases and J by 8 bases, and 24 bases separated the two germline ends. Germline CDR1 is SEHNR and CDR2 is FQNEAQ (reference sequence). The CDR3 loop spans 15 amino acids. This chain's CDR3 is CATDPGGTTGYEQFF. CDR3 nucleotide sequence: TGTGCCACCGACCCAGGGGGGACTACAGGCTATGAGCAGTTCTTC.

Note on this clone: Other DNA variants within this sample encode the same CDR3. The chain has TRBV10-3 and TRBJ2-7; the D gene is possibly TRBD2 (5 bases). The CDR3 runs 13 residues. Germline V gene lookup returns CDR1 ENHRY and CDR2 SYGVKD. Trimming cost V 4 bases and J 3 bases, with 10 bases left between them. The CDR3 reads CAISGTGDYEQYF. CDR3 nucleotide sequence: TGTGCCATCAGTGGGACTGGGGACTACGAGCAGTACTTC.

J is TRBJ2-5 and V is TRBV5-1; D not resolved. The CDR3 sequence is 13 residues long. V was trimmed by 4 bases and J by 0 bases, leaving 7 bases between them. Germline V gene sequence: CDR1 SGHRS, CDR2 YFSETQ. The CDR3 reads CASSTEYQETQYF. The CDR3 region has the DNA TGCGCCAGCAGCACGGAGTACCAAGAGACCCAGTACTTC.

The V and J genes are TRBV2 and TRBJ1-5; D gene uncertain. This CDR3 spans 16 amino acids. V was cut by 4 bases and J by 2 bases, with 15 bases left in between. Germline V lookup: CDR1 SNHLY, CDR2 FYNNEI. CDR3 in amino acids: CASSAGTREGNQPQHF. The CDR3 nucleotides read TGTGCCAGCAGTGCCGGCACCCGGGAGGGCAATCAGCCCCAGCATTTT.

The chain couples TRBV9 to TRBJ2-3; 11 bases agree with TRBD2. The trim removed 3 bases at V and 6 bases at J, leaving 12 bases unmatched. CDR3 length: 17 amino acids. CDR1 and CDR2 from the germline V gene are SGDLS and YYNGEE. The CDR3 loop is CASSATLSGGGSDTQYF. The CDR3 nucleotides are TGTGCCAGCAGCGCCACCCTTAGCGGGGGGGGGTCCGATACGCAGTATTTT.

CDR3 loop: CASSGRALETQYF. In DNA, the CDR3 is TGTGCCAGCAGCGGGAGGGCCCTAGAGACCCAGTACTTC. The rearrangement joins TRBV6-6 to TRBJ2-5; 8 bases align to TRBD2. CDR1 MNHNY and CDR2 SVGAGI come from the germline V gene (reference sequence). This CDR3 region has 13 residues. With V trimmed by 6 bases and J by 4 bases, 4 bases remained unmatched.

V gene TRBV4-1 combines with J gene TRBJ2-5; 8 nucleotides agree with TRBD1. Trimming took 4 bases from V and 1 from J; bases not matched to a gene: 8. The CDR3 is made up of 16 amino acids. Germline V CDR1 and CDR2: MGHRA, YSYEKL. In DNA form, the CDR3 reads TGCGCCAGCAGCCCTCTAGACAGGGGACTCCAAGAGACCCAGTACTTC. This codes for CASSPLDRGLQETQYF.